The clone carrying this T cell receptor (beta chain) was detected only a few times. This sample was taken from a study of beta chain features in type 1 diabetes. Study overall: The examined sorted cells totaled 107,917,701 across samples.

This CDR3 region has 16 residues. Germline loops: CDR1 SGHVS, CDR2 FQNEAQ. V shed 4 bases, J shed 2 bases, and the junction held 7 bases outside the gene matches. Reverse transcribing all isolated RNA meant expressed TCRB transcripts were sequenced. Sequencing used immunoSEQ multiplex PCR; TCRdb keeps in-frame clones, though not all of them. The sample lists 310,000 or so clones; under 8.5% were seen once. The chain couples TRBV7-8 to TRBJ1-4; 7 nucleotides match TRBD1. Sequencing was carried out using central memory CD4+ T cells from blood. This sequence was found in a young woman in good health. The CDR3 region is CASSSETQGTNEKLFF. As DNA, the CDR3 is TGTGCCAGCAGCTCCGAGACACAGGGGACTAATGAAAAACTGTTTTTT. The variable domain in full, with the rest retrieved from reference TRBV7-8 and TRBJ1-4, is GAGVSQSPRYKVAKRGQDVALRCDPISGHVSLFWYQQALGQGPEFLTYFQNEAQLDKSGLPSDRFFAERPEGSVSTLKIQRTQQEDSAVYLCASSSETQGTNEKLFFGSGTQLSVL.